This T cell receptor (beta chain) was recovered during a study of shared clonotypes between healthy human individuals. Study conclusions and caveats: The study sampled only blood, and tissue repertoires likely differ.

The authors ran the assay at deep level. Libraries were prepared by immunoSEQ multiplex PCR; TCRdb keeps only in-frame clonotypes and omits some of them. The data show around 2.5 million clones, 80% to 95% seen once. V shed 10 bases and J 6 bases; nucleotides not matched to a gene: 19. The germline gives CDR1 SNHLY, CDR2 FYNNEI. The CDR3 contains 17 residues. Naive CD4+ cells were CD45RA-selected; the remaining cells were memory. For this clone: Antigen specificity is unknown.

The source is a man aged 18 to 30 in good health. Some clones in this sample may be carry-over from other donors' samples. The chain carries TRBV2 and TRBJ2-3, with TRBD2 matching over 10 bases. The material sequenced was naive CD4+ T cells from PBMCs. Stated subset: CD45RA+ positively selected. CDR3: CAKPLAGEAPWSDTQYF. The CDR3 coding sequence is TGTGCCAAGCCTCTAGCGGGAGAAGCACCCTGGTCGGATACGCAGTATTTT.